The clone carrying this TCR beta chain occurred a few times. CDR3 length: 15 residues. V shed 5 bases, J shed 7 bases, and the junction held 11 bases outside the gene matches. Germline V CDR1 and CDR2: LGHNT, FRNRAP. These data come from a study of blood T cell repertoires in COVID-19. About the study: Nucleic acid was either cDNA or gDNA, and it came from T cells, B-cell-depleted T cells, or PBMCs.

Original processing methods: Amplification from reference gene primers served as the basis for estimated nucleated cell counts. Produced via immunoSEQ multiplex PCR; TCRdb's table is partial and in-frame only. That table gives V, J and clone size, and the DNA gave D and trimming. Counted here are tens of thousands of clones, approximately 78% occurring once; the ten biggest clones make up 5.5% to 7%. The genes are TRBV12-5 and TRBJ1-5; 7 bases align to TRBD1. The TCR sequence derives from a human donor in a cohort sampled during active or convalescent COVID-19. Sequencing was carried out using peripheral blood. The CDR3 sequence is CASGPRDSGIQPQHF. The CDR3 DNA reads TGTGCTAGTGGTCCCCGGGACAGTGGCATCCAGCCCCAGCATTTT.